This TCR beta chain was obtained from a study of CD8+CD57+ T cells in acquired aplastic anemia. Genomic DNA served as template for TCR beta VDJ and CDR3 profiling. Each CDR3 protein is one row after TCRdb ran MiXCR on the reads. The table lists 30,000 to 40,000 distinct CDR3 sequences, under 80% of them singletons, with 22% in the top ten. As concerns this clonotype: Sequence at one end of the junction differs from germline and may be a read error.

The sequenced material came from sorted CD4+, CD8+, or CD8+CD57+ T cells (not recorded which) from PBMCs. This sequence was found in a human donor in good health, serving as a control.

For the CDR3, the DNA is TGCAGCGTCCAGACCGGGACAGGGGGGAGAGACTTC. Protein: CSVQTGTGGRDF. The chain carries TRBV29-1 and TRBJ2-7; TRBD1 matches at 11 bases. CDR1 SQVTM and CDR2 ANQGSEA come from the germline V gene. This CDR3 spans 12 amino acids.